This is a list of T cell receptor beta chains from one sample in a study of long-term antiretroviral therapy in people with HIV. Some clones are missing from TCRdb's copy, which holds only in-frame ones; the method was immunoSEQ multiplex PCR. The repertoire includes tens of thousands of clones, more than 75% of them detected once, and about 4.8% sits in the top ten. The material was unsorted PBMCs, obtained just over 2.7 years before starting antiretroviral therapy. These receptors originate from a woman between 25 and 40 years old with HIV. CDR3s include the opening cysteine and the closing phenylalanine or tryptophan. D genes are given only for firm matches. Size tells how often a clone was seen (once, few, many) or the class of an expanded clone, and some rows leave it out.

clone size: NA
V gene: TRBV28
D gene: NA
J gene: TRBJ2-5
CDR3 protein: CASTHDSQETQYF
CDR3 DNA: TGTGCCAGCACTCACGACAGCCAAGAGACCCAGTACTTC

clone size: once
V gene: TRBV9
D gene: NA
J gene: TRBJ1-2
CDR3 protein: CASSPRGSGYTF
CDR3 DNA: TGTGCCAGCAGCCCCAGGGGTTCTGGCTACACCTTC

clone size: NA
V gene: TRBV4-2
D gene: NA
J gene: TRBJ1-2
CDR3 protein: CASSQDGAHGSNYGYTF
CDR3 DNA: TGTGCCAGCAGCCAAGATGGTGCACATGGGTCGAACTATGGCTACACCTTC

clone size: NA
V gene: TRBV28
D gene: NA
J gene: TRBJ1-6
CDR3 protein: CASVKSQGKTSPLHF
CDR3 DNA: TGTGCCAGCGTAAAATCCCAGGGAAAGACTTCACCCCTCCACTTT

clone size: NA
V gene: TRBV30
D gene: TRBD2
J gene: TRBJ2-7
CDR3 protein: CAWSRGVHEQYF
CDR3 DNA: TGTGCCTGGAGCCGGGGGGTTCACGAGCAGTACTTC

clone size: NA
V gene: TRBV7-7
D gene: NA
J gene: TRBJ2-1
CDR3 protein: CASSHDGSYNEQFF
CDR3 DNA: TGTGCCAGCAGCCATGATGGGTCCTACAATGAGCAGTTCTTC

clone size: NA
V gene: TRBV6-5
D gene: TRBD1
J gene: TRBJ1-5
CDR3 protein: CASSYSGGQGQPQHF
CDR3 DNA: TGTGCCAGCAGTTACTCGGGGGGACAGGGTCAGCCCCAGCATTTT

clone size: NA
V gene: TRBV7-9
D gene: NA
J gene: TRBJ2-3
CDR3 protein: CASSYEGVVTDTQYF
CDR3 DNA: TGTGCCAGCAGCTACGAAGGGGTGGTAACAGATACGCAGTATTTT

clone size: NA
V gene: TRBV9
D gene: TRBD1
J gene: TRBJ1-6
CDR3 protein: CASSERQGGNSPLHF
CDR3 DNA: TGTGCCAGCAGCGAGAGACAGGGGGGGAATTCACCCCTCCACTTT

clone size: few
V gene: TRBV5-6
D gene: NA
J gene: TRBJ1-6
CDR3 protein: CASSSRQYNSPLHF
CDR3 DNA: TGTGCCAGCAGCTCCCGACAGTATAATTCACCCCTCCACTTT

clone size: NA
V gene: TRBV5-8
D gene: NA
J gene: TRBJ1-1
CDR3 protein: CASRHRTLNTEAFF
CDR3 DNA: TGTGCCAGCAGACACCGGACACTGAACACTGAAGCTTTCTTT

clone size: NA
V gene: TRBV27
D gene: TRBD1
J gene: TRBJ1-5
CDR3 protein: CASSLTGYNQPQHF
CDR3 DNA: TGTGCCAGCAGTTTGACAGGGTACAATCAGCCCCAGCATTTT

clone size: NA
V gene: TRBV4-1
D gene: NA
J gene: TRBJ2-7
CDR3 protein: CASSHSGRGVHEQYF
CDR3 DNA: TGCGCCAGCAGCCATAGCGGCAGGGGCGTCCACGAGCAGTACTTC

clone size: NA
V gene: TRBV29-1
D gene: NA
J gene: TRBJ2-5
CDR3 protein: CSANRAEETQYF
CDR3 DNA: TGCAGCGCCAACAGGGCTGAAGAGACCCAGTACTTC